The source of this TCR beta chain is a study of T-cell memory formation after mild COVID-19. Regarding the study as a whole: Clones that contracted from day 15 to 85 had balanced CD4/CD8; later expanders were CD4+ biased.

With 2 bases removed from V and 2 bases from J, the gap between germline ends came to 3 bases. This CDR3 is built from 12 residues. From germline, CDR1 is SQVTM and CDR2 ANQGSEA. Remarks on this clonotype: What it recognizes is unknown.

TCRdb reprocessed the 5' RACE reads with MiXCR, giving one entry per CDR3 protein. The sample consists of approximately 89,000 distinct CDR3 sequences, 13% of them appearing once. This chain links TRBV29-1 with TRBJ2-2, with D hard to call. Sequenced sample: PBMCs or a T cell subset sorted from them (not recorded which). The TCR sequence derives from a man aged 18 to 30 who had mild COVID-19 (a few samples of this study predate the infection). Cell type and time point are not known. The CDR3 nucleotides read TGCAGCGTTGAAATAAACACCGGGGAGCTGTTTTTT. As protein: CSVEINTGELFF.